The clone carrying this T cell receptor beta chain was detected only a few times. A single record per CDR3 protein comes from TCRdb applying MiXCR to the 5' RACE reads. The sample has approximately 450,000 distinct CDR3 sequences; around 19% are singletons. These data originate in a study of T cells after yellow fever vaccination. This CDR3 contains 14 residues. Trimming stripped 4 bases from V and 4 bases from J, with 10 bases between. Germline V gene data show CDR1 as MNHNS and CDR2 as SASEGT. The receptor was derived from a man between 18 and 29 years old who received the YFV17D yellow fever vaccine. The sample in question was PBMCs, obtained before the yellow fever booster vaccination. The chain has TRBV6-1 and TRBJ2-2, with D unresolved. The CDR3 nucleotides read TGTGCCAGCAGTGGGGCAGGCACCACCGGGGAGCTGTTTTTT. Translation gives CASSGAGTTGELFF.